This T cell receptor beta chain is drawn from a study of PD-1 blockade in classical Hodgkin lymphoma. Comment on this clone: Its antigen is currently unknown.

TCRdb keeps only in-frame clones here, not all; method: immunoSEQ multiplex PCR. Of 10,000 or so clones in the sample, 86% were seen once. Time point here: newly diagnosed, previously untreated cHL patient sample. Researchers pulled CD8+ T cells out of thawed PBMCs using magnetic negative selection. Germline V gives CDR1 SGHKS, CDR2 YYEKEE (reference sequence). The CDR3 totals 18 residues. V was pared by 0 bases and J by 0 bases, with 6 bases of the junction left unmatched. Whole-study findings and limits: Lower baseline TCR diversity was reported for newly diagnosed patients than for healthy donors.

The source of this sequence is a human donor with classical Hodgkin lymphoma. The chain is built from TRBV5-5 and TRBJ2-7; 13 nucleotides agree with TRBD2. Material for sequencing was CD8+ T cells from blood. The chain's CDR3 is CASSLGTSGGPSSYEQYF. The CDR3 DNA follows: TGTGCCAGCAGCTTGGGGACTAGCGGGGGCCCAAGCTCCTACGAGCAGTACTTC.